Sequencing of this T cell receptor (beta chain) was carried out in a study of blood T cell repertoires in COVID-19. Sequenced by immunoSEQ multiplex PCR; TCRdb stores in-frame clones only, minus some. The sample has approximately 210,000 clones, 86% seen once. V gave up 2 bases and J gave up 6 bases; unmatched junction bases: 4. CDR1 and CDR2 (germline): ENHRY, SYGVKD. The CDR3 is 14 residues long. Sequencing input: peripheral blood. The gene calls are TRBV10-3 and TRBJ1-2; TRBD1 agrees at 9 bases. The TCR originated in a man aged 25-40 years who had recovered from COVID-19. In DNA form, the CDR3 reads TGTGCCATCAGTGAGGACAGGGGGATTGATGGCTACACCTTC. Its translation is CAISEDRGIDGYTF.